The 17 T cell receptor beta chains below come from one sample, sequenced in a study of monozygotic twins with cystic fibrosis. Some clones are missing from TCRdb's copy, which holds only in-frame ones; the method was immunoSEQ multiplex PCR. The sample records about 26,000 clones, around nine tenths being singletons. Source material: blood. The receptors come from a girl aged 2 to 9 with cystic fibrosis.

The V and J genes are TRBV7-7 and TRBJ2-7; D is uncertain. CDR3 length: 13 amino acids. Trimming took off 4 bases at V and 6 bases at J, with 13 bases between the two ends. Germline V gives CDR1 SSHAT, CDR2 FNYEAQ (reference sequence). The DNA of the CDR3 is TGTGCCAGCAGCTCGGGCCTTCTGAGCGAGCAGTACTTC. Translated: CASSSGLLSEQYF.

The chain carries TRBV4-1 and TRBJ2-2, with 15 bases lining up with TRBD2. J gave up 7 bases and V 4 bases, and 4 bases lay outside the gene matches. Germline-derived CDR1 and CDR2 are MGHRA and YSYEKL. This CDR3 has 16 residues. CDR3 nucleotide sequence: TGCGCCAGCAGCCGGGGACTAGCGGGGGGTGGCGGGGAGCTGTTTTTT. Translation gives CASSRGLAGGGGELFF.

This rearrangement joins TRBV7-8 to TRBJ2-7; D not certain. CDR3 length: 13 residues. Per germline, CDR1 SGHVS and CDR2 FQNEAQ. The V gene lost 5 bases and the J gene lost 4 bases, with 12 bases spanning the gap. CDR3 sequence reads: CASSQRAVYEQYF. The CDR3, as DNA: TGTGCCAGCAGCCAGCGTGCGGTGTACGAGCAGTACTTC.

V is TRBV5-1 and J is TRBJ2-7, with 8 bases matching TRBD2. Losses at the gene ends were 2 bases for V and 2 bases for J; bases not matched to a gene: 6. Germline V gene lookup returns CDR1 SGHRS and CDR2 YFSETQ. The CDR3 is made up of 15 amino acids. The DNA of the CDR3 is TGCGCCAGCAGCTTAGCGGCGGGGGGCCCCTACGAGCAGTACTTC. Its protein is CASSLAAGGPYEQYF. The full variable domain, rest sourced from reference TRBV5-1 and TRBJ2-7, is KAGVTQTPRYLIKTRGQQVTLSCSPISGHRSVSWYQQTPGQGLQFLFEYFSETQRNKGNFPGRFSGRQFSNSRSEMNVSTLELGDSALYLCASSLAAGGPYEQYFGPGTRLTVT.

The chain couples TRBV9 to TRBJ2-1, with 7 nucleotides matching TRBD1. The length of the CDR3 is 14 residues. CDR1 is SGDLS and CDR2 is YYNGEE in the germline V gene. With V trimmed by 0 bases and J by 5 bases, 2 bases remained unmatched. The CDR3 is CASSVVGTDNEQFF. CDR3 nucleotide sequence: TGTGCCAGCAGCGTAGTAGGGACAGACAATGAGCAGTTCTTC.

This clone was recorded once. The V call is TRBV13, the J call TRBJ2-7, with D perhaps matching TRBD1 or TRBD2 (6 bases each). V was shortened by 5 bases and J by 2 bases, with 13 bases between the two germline ends. The CDR3 is made up of 14 amino acids. Germline V lookup: CDR1 PRHDT, CDR2 FYEKMQ (reference sequence). CDR3 protein: CASSPGGLTYEQYF. CDR3 bases: TGTGCCAGCAGCCCCGGGGGCCTAACCTACGAGCAGTACTTC.

The J gene is TRBJ2-2, the V gene TRBV7-6; possibly TRBD1 or TRBD2 for D (6 bases each). The V end was cut by 0 bases, the J end by 7 bases, with 12 bases between. The V gene's germline CDR1 is SGHVS and CDR2 FNYEAQ. This CDR3 contains 15 residues. This chain's CDR3 is CASSLAGGPYGELFF. The CDR3 DNA reads as TGTGCCAGCAGCTTAGCGGGGGGCCCCTACGGGGAGCTGTTTTTT.

This clone was counted a single time. The rearrangement joins TRBV7-9 to TRBJ2-4; D is perhaps TRBD1 (6 bases). Germline values: CDR1 SEHNR, CDR2 FQNEAQ (reference sequence). The V gene lost 1 base and the J gene lost 11 bases, with 21 bases spanning the gap. The length of the CDR3 is 16 residues. The CDR3 DNA reads TGTGCCAGCAGCTTAGTTCGGGCAGGGGCGATGAATGTTCAGTACTTC. This translates into CASSLVRAGAMNVQYF.

The chain uses TRBV30 and TRBJ2-3; 7 nucleotides align to TRBD2. The V gene end was trimmed by 3 bases and the J gene end by 4 bases; junction bases not matched to a gene: 7. Per germline, CDR1 GTSNPN and CDR2 SVGIG (reference sequence). This CDR3 is 14 amino acids long. The chain's CDR3 is CAWRRLAGADTQYF. The CDR3 DNA reads as TGTGCCTGGAGAAGACTAGCAGGAGCAGATACGCAGTATTTT.

J is TRBJ2-3 and V is TRBV4-2; 7 nucleotides match TRBD2. Germline CDR1 LGHNA, CDR2 YNFKEQ. The junction had 6 bases not matched to a gene; V was cut back by 2 bases and J by 1 base. The length of the CDR3 is 16 residues. The CDR3 reads CASSQIRGGRTDTQYF. CDR3 coding DNA: TGTGCCAGCAGCCAAATACGCGGGGGACGCACAGATACGCAGTATTTT.

The chain couples TRBV7-2 to TRBJ1-1; a weak D match, TRBD1 (6 bases). This CDR3 is built from 13 residues. Between the trimmed V and J ends, which lost 8 bases and 6 bases, there was a span of 16 bases. CDR1 SGHTA and CDR2 FQGNSA come from the germline V gene. CDR3 in amino acids: CASRGRGWAEAFF. CDR3 sequence (DNA): TGTGCCAGCCGGGGCAGGGGATGGGCTGAAGCTTTCTTT.

This sequence joins TRBV9 and TRBJ2-7, with 7 nucleotides matching TRBD1. Germline CDR1 and CDR2: SGDLS and YYNGEE. The CDR3 loop spans 13 amino acids. Trimming cost V 3 bases and J 3 bases; bases outside gene matches: 3. The CDR3 protein is CASSGRQGYEQYF. CDR3 in DNA: TGTGCCAGCAGCGGACGACAGGGCTACGAGCAGTACTTC.

This chain joins TRBV9 and TRBJ1-6; TRBD1 aligns across 7 bases. CDR1 and CDR2 from the germline V gene are SGDLS and YYNGEE. CDR3 length: 16 residues. The J segment lost 7 bases and the V segment lost 0 bases, leaving 7 bases of the junction unmatched. Here the CDR3 DNA reads TGTGCCAGCAGCGTAGGTAGGGACAGCTTAAATTCACCCCTCCACTTT. Protein product: CASSVGRDSLNSPLHF.

The rearrangement uses TRBV11-3 and TRBJ2-2; D may be TRBD1 (6 bases). This CDR3 contains 16 residues. Germline values: CDR1 SGHNT, CDR2 YENEEA. V lost 4 bases to trimming and J lost 0 bases, with 12 bases between them. In DNA, the CDR3 is TGTGCCAGCAGCTCGAGGTCAGGGGCGAACACCGGGGAGCTGTTTTTT. Its translation: CASSSRSGANTGELFF. Full variable domain (remainder filled in from reference TRBV11-3 and TRBJ2-2): EAGVVQSPRYKIIEKKQPVAFWCNPISGHNTLYWYLQNLGQGPELLIRYENEEAVDDSQLPKDRFSAERLKGVDSTLKIQPAELGDSAVYLCASSSRSGANTGELFFGEGSRLTVL.

The V call is TRBV18, the J call TRBJ1-1; D possibly corresponds to TRBD1 (6 bases). This CDR3 has 13 amino acids. The germline V gene encodes CDR1 KGHSH and CDR2 LQKENI. The V end lost 5 bases, the J end lost 3 bases, and 10 bases lay between the germline ends. The CDR3 sequence: CASSANRDTEAFF. CDR3 in DNA: TGTGCCAGCTCAGCCAACAGGGACACTGAAGCTTTCTTT.

This sequence joins TRBV5-4 and TRBJ2-3, with D hard to call. The germline gives CDR1 SGHNT, CDR2 YYREEE (reference sequence). V was cut by 4 bases and J by 1 base, with 22 bases left in between. The CDR3 covers 18 residues. CDR3: CASSLPIGTLPGTDTQYF. The CDR3 DNA follows: TGTGCCAGCAGCCTACCTATTGGAACTTTACCGGGCACAGATACGCAGTATTTT.

CDR3 DNA: TGTGCCATCAGTGAAGGGGACAGGGCCTATGGCTACACCTTC. Its translation: CAISEGDRAYGYTF. The rearrangement uses TRBV10-3 and TRBJ1-2, with 9 bases matching TRBD1. Losses at the gene ends were 3 bases for V and 4 bases for J; bases not matched to a gene: 3. This CDR3 comprises 14 residues. Germline V lookup: CDR1 ENHRY, CDR2 SYGVKD.